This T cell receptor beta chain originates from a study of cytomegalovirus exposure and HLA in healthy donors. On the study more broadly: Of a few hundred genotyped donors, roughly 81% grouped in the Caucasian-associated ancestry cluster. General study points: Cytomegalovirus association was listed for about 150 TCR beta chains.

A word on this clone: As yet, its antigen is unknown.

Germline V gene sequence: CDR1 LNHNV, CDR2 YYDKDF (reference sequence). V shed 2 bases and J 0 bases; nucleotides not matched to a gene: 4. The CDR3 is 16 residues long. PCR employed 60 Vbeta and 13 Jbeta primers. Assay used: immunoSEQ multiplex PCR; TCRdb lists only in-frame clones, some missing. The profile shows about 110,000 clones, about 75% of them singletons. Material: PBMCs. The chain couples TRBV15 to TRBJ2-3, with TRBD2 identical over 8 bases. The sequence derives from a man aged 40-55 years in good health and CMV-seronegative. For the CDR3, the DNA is TGTGCCACCAGCAGACCTAGCGGGCGTAGCACAGATACGCAGTATTTT. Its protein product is CATSRPSGRSTDTQYF. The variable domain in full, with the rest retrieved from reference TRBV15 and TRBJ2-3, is DAMVIQNPRYQVTQFGKPVTLSCSQTLNHNVMYWYQQKSSQAPKLLFHYYDKDFNNEADTPDNFQSRRPNTSFCFLDIRSPGLGDTAMYLCATSRPSGRSTDTQYFGPGTRLTVL.